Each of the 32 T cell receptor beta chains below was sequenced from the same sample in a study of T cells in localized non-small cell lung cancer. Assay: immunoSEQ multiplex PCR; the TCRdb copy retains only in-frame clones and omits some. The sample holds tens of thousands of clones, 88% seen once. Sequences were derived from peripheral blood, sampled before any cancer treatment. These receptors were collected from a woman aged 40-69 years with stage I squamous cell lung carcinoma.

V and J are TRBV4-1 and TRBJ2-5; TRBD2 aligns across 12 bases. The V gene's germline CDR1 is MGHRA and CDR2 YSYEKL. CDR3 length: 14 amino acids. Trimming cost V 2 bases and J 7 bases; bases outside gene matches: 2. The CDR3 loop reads CASSQRTSGATQYF. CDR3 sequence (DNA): TGCGCCAGCAGCCAAAGGACTAGCGGGGCGACCCAGTACTTC.

In DNA, the CDR3 is TGTGCCACCGAACCCCGGGACAGAAACAATGAGCAGTTCTTC. Amino acids: CATEPRDRNNEQFF. This chain joins TRBV6-5 and TRBJ2-1, with 7 bases aligning to TRBD1. The germline V gene has CDR1 MNHEY and CDR2 SVGAGI. The CDR3 sequence is 14 residues long. Losses at the gene ends were 10 bases for V and 5 bases for J; bases not matched to a gene: 11.

The CDR3 DNA reads TGTGCCAGCAGCCACCGGTCGAGGGAGAAGCCCACCATATATTTT. This sequence encodes CASSHRSREKPTIYF. The V and J genes are TRBV16 and TRBJ1-3; D unclear. CDR1 and CDR2 (germline): KGHSY, FQNENV. The CDR3 loop spans 15 amino acids. Trimming stripped 3 bases from V and 9 bases from J, with 18 bases between.

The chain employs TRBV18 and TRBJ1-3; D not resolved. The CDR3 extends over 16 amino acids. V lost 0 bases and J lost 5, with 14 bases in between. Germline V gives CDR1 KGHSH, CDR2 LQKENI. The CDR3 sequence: CASSPPGGIRRNTIYF. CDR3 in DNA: TGTGCCAGCTCACCACCCGGCGGGATAAGAAGAAACACCATATATTTT.

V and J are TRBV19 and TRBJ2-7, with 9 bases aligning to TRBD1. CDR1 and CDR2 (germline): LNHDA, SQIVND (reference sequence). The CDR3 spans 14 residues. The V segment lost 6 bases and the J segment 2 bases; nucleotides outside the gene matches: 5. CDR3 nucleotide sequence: TGTGCCAGTAGATCGGGACAGGGCACCTACGAGCAGTACTTC. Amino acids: CASRSGQGTYEQYF.

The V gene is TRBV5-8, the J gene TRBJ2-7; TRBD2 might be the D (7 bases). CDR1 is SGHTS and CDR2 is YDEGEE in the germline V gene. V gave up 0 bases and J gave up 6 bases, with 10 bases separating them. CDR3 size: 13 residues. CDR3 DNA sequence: TGTGCCAGCAGCTTGGTCGGGGGGCCCGAGCAGTACTTC. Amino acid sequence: CASSLVGGPEQYF. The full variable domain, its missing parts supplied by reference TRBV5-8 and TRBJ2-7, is EAGVTQSPTHLIKTRGQQATLRCSPISGHTSVYWYQQALGLGLQFLLWYDEGEERNRGNFPPRFSGRQFPNYSSELNVNALELEDSALYLCASSLVGGPEQYFGPGTRLTVT.

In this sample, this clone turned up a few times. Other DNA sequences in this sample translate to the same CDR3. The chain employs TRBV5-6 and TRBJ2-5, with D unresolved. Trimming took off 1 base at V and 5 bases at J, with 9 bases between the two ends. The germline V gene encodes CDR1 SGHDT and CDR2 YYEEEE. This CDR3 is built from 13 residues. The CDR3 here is CASSLRNGETQYF. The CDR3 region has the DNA TGTGCCAGCAGCTTGCGGAACGGGGAGACCCAGTACTTC.

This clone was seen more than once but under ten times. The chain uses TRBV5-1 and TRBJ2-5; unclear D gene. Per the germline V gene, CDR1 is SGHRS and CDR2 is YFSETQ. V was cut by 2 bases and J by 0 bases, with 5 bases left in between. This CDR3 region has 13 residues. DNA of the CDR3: TGCGCCAGCAGCTTCGCGTACCAAGAGACCCAGTACTTC. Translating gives CASSFAYQETQYF.

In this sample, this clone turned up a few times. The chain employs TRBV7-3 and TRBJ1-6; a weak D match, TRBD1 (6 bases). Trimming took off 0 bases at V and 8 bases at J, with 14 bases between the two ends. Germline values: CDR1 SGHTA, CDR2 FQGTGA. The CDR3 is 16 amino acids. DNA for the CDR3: TGTGCCAGCAGCTTAACGGCCCCAGGGGTTGATTCACCCCTCCACTTT. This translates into CASSLTAPGVDSPLHF.

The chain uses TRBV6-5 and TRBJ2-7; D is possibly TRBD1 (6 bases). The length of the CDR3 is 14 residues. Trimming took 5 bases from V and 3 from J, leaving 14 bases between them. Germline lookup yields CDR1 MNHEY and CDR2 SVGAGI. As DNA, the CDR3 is TGTGCCAGCAGTAACAGGGATTTACTCTACGAGCAGTACTTC. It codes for CASSNRDLLYEQYF.

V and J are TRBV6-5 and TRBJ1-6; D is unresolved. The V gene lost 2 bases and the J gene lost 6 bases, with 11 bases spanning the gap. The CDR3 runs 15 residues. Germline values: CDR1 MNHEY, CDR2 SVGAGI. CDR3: CASSYAGRVNSPLHF. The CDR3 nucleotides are TGTGCCAGCAGTTACGCCGGACGGGTTAATTCACCCCTCCACTTT.

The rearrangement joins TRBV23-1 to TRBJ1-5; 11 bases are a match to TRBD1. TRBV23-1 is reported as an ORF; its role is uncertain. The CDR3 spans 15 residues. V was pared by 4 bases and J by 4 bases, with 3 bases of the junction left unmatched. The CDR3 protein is CASSPRDRGNQPQHF. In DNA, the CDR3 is TGCGCCAGCAGTCCAAGGGACAGGGGGAATCAGCCCCAGCATTTT.

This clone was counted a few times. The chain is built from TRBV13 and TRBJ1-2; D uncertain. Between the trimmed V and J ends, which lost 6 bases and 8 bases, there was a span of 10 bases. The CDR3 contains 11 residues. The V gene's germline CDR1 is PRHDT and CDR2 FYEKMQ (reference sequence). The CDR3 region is CASSYSGGYTF. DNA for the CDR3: TGTGCCAGCAGTTACAGTGGGGGCTACACCTTC.

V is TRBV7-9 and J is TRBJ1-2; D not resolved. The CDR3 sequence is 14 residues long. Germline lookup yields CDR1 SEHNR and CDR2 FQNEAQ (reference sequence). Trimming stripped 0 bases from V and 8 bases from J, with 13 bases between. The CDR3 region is CASSLAPETGGYTF. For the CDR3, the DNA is TGTGCCAGCAGCTTAGCTCCGGAGACGGGGGGCTACACCTTC.

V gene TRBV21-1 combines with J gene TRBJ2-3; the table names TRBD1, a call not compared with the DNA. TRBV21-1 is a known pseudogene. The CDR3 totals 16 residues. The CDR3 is CASSSHSAGGTDTQYF. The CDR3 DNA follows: TGTGCCAGCAGCAGCCACTCAGCAGGGGGCACAGATACGCAGTATTTT.

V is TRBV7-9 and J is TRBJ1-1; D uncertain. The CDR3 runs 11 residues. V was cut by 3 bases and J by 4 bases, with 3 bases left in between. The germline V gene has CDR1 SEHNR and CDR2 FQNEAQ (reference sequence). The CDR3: CASSFSTEAFF. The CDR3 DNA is TGTGCCAGCAGCTTTTCCACTGAAGCTTTCTTT.

In DNA, the CDR3 is TGTGCCATCAGTGAACAGGGGAGGTCACCCCTCCACTTT. Protein: CAISEQGRSPLHF. V and J are TRBV10-3 and TRBJ1-6; 7 bases line up with TRBD1. This CDR3 is built from 13 residues. Germline V gives CDR1 ENHRY, CDR2 SYGVKD. J gave up 10 bases and V 3 bases, and 3 bases lay outside the gene matches.

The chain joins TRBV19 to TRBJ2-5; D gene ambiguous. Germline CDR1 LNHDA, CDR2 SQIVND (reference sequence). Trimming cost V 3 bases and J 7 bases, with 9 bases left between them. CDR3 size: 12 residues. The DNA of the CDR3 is TGTGCCAGTAGTATGTCATCGGGGACCCAGTACTTC. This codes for CASSMSSGTQYF. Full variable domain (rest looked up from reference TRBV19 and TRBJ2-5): DGGITQSPKYLFRKEGQNVTLSCEQNLNHDAMYWYRQDPGQGLRLIYYSQIVNDFQKGDIAEGYSVSREKKESFPLTVTSAQKNPTAFYLCASSMSSGTQYFGPGTRLLVL.

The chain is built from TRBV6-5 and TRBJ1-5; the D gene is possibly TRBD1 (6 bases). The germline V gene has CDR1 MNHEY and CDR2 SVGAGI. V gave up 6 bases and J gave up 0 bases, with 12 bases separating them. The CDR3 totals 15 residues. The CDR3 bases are TGTGCCAGCAGATACAGGACAGATAGCAATCAGCCCCAGCATTTT. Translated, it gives CASRYRTDSNQPQHF.

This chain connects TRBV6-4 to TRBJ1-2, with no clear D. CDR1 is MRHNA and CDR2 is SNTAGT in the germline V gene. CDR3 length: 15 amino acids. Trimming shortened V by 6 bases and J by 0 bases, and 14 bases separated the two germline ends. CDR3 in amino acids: CASSAGRGANYGYTF. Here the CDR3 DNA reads TGTGCCAGCAGCGCCGGACGGGGAGCTAACTATGGCTACACCTTC.

The CDR3 DNA reads as TGTGCCAGTAGTATCCCAAACCCGGGACAGGGGGCCTTGGGTTATGGCTACACCTTC. This sequence encodes CASSIPNPGQGALGYGYTF. The chain recombines TRBV19 with TRBJ1-2; 12 nucleotides line up with TRBD1. There are 19 residues in the CDR3. Trimming removed 3 bases from V and 5 bases from J; junction bases left unmatched: 16. Germline V gene sequence: CDR1 LNHDA, CDR2 SQIVND (reference sequence). The whole variable domain, remainder taken from reference TRBV19 and TRBJ1-2, is DGGITQSPKYLFRKEGQNVTLSCEQNLNHDAMYWYRQDPGQGLRLIYYSQIVNDFQKGDIAEGYSVSREKKESFPLTVTSAQKNPTAFYLCASSIPNPGQGALGYGYTFGSGTRLTVV.

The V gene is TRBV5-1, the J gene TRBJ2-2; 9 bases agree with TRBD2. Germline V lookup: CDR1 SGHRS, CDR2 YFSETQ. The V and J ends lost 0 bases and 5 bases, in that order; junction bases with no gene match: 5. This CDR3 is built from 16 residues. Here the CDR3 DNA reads TGCGCCAGCAGCTTGGATAGTAGCGGGGGAACCGGGGAGCTGTTTTTT. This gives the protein CASSLDSSGGTGELFF.

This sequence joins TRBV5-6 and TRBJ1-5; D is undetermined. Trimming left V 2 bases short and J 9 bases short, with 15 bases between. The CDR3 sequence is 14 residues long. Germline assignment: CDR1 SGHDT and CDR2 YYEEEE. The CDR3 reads CASSFASTVGPQHF. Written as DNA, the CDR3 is TGTGCCAGCAGCTTTGCCAGCACCGTTGGGCCCCAGCATTTT.

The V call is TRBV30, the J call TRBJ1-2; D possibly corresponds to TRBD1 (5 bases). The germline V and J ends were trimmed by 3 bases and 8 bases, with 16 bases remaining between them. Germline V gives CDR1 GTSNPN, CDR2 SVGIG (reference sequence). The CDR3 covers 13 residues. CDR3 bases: TGTGCCTGGAGGGAACCGGGACCCCGAGGCTACACCTTC. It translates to CAWREPGPRGYTF.

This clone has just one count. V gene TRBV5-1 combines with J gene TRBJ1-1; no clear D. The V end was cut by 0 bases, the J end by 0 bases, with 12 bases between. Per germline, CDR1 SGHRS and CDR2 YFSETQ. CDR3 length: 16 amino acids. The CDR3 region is CASSLEAQSMNTEAFF. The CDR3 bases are TGCGCCAGCAGCTTGGAGGCACAATCGATGAACACTGAAGCTTTCTTT.

The CDR3: CASSPLVNTEAFF. In DNA form, the CDR3 reads TGTGCCAGTAGCCCGCTGGTGAACACTGAAGCTTTCTTT. The chain combines TRBV19 with TRBJ1-1; D not resolved. This CDR3 spans 13 amino acids. Germline V gene data show CDR1 as LNHDA and CDR2 as SQIVND (reference sequence). V lost 6 bases and J 0 bases, leaving 8 bases between the germline ends.

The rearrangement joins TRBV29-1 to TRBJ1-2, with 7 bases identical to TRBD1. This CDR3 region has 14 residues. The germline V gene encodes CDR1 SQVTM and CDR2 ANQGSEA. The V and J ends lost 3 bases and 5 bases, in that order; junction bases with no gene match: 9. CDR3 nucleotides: TGCAGCGTTGATGGAAACAGGGGAGGGTATGGCTACACCTTC. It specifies CSVDGNRGGYGYTF.

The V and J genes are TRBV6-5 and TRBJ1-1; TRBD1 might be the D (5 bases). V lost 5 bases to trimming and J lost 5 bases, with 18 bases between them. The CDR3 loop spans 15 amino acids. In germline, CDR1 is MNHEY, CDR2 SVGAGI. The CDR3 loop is CASSPRLGGLTEAFF. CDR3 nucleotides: TGTGCCAGCAGTCCCCGTTTGGGGGGACTAACTGAAGCTTTCTTT.

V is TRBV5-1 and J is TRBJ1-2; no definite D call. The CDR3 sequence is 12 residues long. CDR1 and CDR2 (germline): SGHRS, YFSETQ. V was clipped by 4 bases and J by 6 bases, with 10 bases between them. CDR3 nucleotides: TGCGCCAGCAGCACGGGGATGGATGGCTACACCTTC. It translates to CASSTGMDGYTF.

The CDR3 region is CASSPGTGKGETQYF. CDR3 nucleotide sequence: TGCGCCAGCAGCCCCGGGACAGGGAAAGGAGAGACCCAGTACTTC. The genes are TRBV5-1 and TRBJ2-5, with TRBD1 matching 9 bases. Unmatched junction bases numbered 8, after V lost 4 bases and J lost 4 bases. The CDR3 consists of 15 residues. Germline lookup yields CDR1 SGHRS and CDR2 YFSETQ.

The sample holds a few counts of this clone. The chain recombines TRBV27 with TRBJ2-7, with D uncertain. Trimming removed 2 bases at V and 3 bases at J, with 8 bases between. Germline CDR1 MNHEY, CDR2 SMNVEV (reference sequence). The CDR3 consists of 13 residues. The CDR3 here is CASSLAAGYEQYF. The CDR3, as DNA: TGTGCCAGCAGTTTAGCGGCAGGCTACGAGCAGTACTTC.

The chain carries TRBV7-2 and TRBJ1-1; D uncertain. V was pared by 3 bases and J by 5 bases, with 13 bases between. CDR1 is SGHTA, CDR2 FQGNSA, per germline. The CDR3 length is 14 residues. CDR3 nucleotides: TGTGCCAGCAGCTTGCGGGGTTCGTGGACTGAAGCTTTCTTT. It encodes CASSLRGSWTEAFF.